This T cell receptor (beta chain) was sequenced for a study of T cell repertoires in cytomegalovirus infection. TCRdb reprocessed the reads via MiXCR and lists one record per CDR3 protein. Here the sample spans approximately 500,000 distinct CDR3 sequences, approximately 15% being singletons. The sample holds a few counts of this clonotype. Sequenced sample: CD8+ T cells from PBMCs. The source of this sequence is a human donor in good health (CMV status not recorded). Some clones in this sample may be carry-over from other donors' samples.

Here the CDR3 DNA reads TGTGCCAGCAGTGAAGAGGACGATTTGAACGACGAGCAGTACTTC. This gives the protein CASSEEDDLNDEQYF. The chain uses TRBV6-1 and TRBJ2-7, with D hard to call. Per the germline V gene, CDR1 is MNHNS and CDR2 is SASEGT. This CDR3 is built from 15 residues. Trimming shortened V by 1 base and J by 5 bases, and 15 bases separated the two germline ends.